Listed here are 5 T cell receptor beta chains from one sample, sequenced in a study of monozygotic twins with inflammatory bowel disease. Each CDR3 protein gets one entry in TCRdb, which reprocessed the 5' RACE reads and gives no DNA. The sample totals approximately 420,000 distinct CDR3 sequences. Sequences were obtained from blood. These receptors all come from a human donor with ulcerative colitis or Crohn's disease, or a healthy co-twin of an affected twin (not recorded which).

V is TRBV10-3 and J is TRBJ2-5; TCRdb's D call, TRBD1, is unchecked because there is no DNA. CDR3 size: 16 residues. CDR1 ENHRY and CDR2 SYGVKD come from the germline V gene. The CDR3 is CAISAGGVGGQETQYF.

The genes are TRBV7-2 and TRBJ1-2. The CDR3 is 13 amino acids. Germline loops: CDR1 SGHTA, CDR2 FQGNSA. CDR3: CASTLVGFYGYTF.

The chain links TRBV3-1 to TRBJ1-6. The CDR3 covers 13 residues. Per germline, CDR1 LGHDT and CDR2 YNNKEL (reference sequence). CDR3 in amino acids: CASSQRGNSPLHF.

The chain is built from TRBV25-1 and TRBJ2-1; absent DNA, TCRdb's TRBD2 call cannot be checked. CDR3 length: 15 amino acids. The germline gives CDR1 MGHDK, CDR2 SYGVNS. CDR3 in amino acids: CASSNPGTSGTKQFF.

V is TRBV7-2 and J is TRBJ2-7. Germline loops: CDR1 SGHTA, CDR2 FQGNSA. This CDR3 spans 14 amino acids. CDR3 sequence: CASSSHGRSYEQYF.